These 3 T cell receptor beta chains share one sample of origin, sequenced in a study of T cell repertoires in cytomegalovirus infection. TCRdb itself ran the reads through MiXCR, one entry per CDR3 protein. The table records a few hundred thousand distinct CDR3 sequences, more than 15% of them present only once. The sample taken for sequencing was CD8+ T cells from PBMCs. The source of these receptors is a human donor in good health (CMV status not recorded). Some clones in this sample may be carry-over from other donors' samples.

This clonotype occurred a few times. V is TRBV19 and J is TRBJ2-5; 14 bases are shared with TRBD2. CDR3 length: 17 residues. Germline V gives CDR1 LNHDA, CDR2 SQIVND (reference sequence). After removal of 4 bases from V and 2 bases from J, the junction contained 6 bases not matched to a gene. This CDR3 is CASSTGTSGGLQETQYF. The CDR3 DNA is TGTGCCAGTAGTACCGGGACTAGCGGGGGATTACAAGAGACCCAGTACTTC. Variable domain in full (rest from reference TRBV19 and TRBJ2-5): DGGITQSPKYLFRKEGQNVTLSCEQNLNHDAMYWYRQDPGQGLRLIYYSQIVNDFQKGDIAEGYSVSREKKESFPLTVTSAQKNPTAFYLCASSTGTSGGLQETQYFGPGTRLLVL.

This rearrangement joins TRBV6-5 to TRBJ2-7, with D possibly being TRBD1 or TRBD2 (5 bases each). Trimming took 4 bases from V and 5 from J, leaving 21 bases between them. The germline V gene has CDR1 MNHEY and CDR2 SVGAGI. CDR3 length: 16 amino acids. The CDR3 region has the DNA TGTGCCAGCAGTTCCCCGGGTATAGGGGACCACAACGAGCAGTACTTC. It translates to CASSSPGIGDHNEQYF.

In its sample, this clonotype was seen once. J is TRBJ1-4 and V is TRBV6-5; 8 nucleotides align to TRBD1. Looked up from germline, CDR1 is MNHEY and CDR2 is SVGAGI. The CDR3 extends over 12 amino acids. J lost 10 bases, V lost 6 bases, and 4 bases had no gene match. CDR3 bases: TGTGCCAGCAGCCCTGGACAGGGAAAACTGTTTTTT. Amino acid sequence: CASSPGQGKLFF.